What follows describes a single TCR beta chain. Its antigen is as yet unknown. The data were obtained in a study of glioma-infiltrating T cells after dendritic cell vaccination. The study's findings and limits: Few patients contributed both blood and tumor specimens.

Time point here: after dendritic cell vaccination, including at tumor progression/relapse. Germline V gene data show CDR1 as SGDLS and CDR2 as YYNGEE. With 1 base removed from V and 3 bases from J, the gap between germline ends came to 10 bases. This CDR3 spans 14 amino acids. The assay was immunoSEQ multiplex PCR, and TCRdb's table has in-frame clones only and misses some. This table has roughly 85,000 clones, 75% to 90% appearing once. The origin of this receptor is a human donor with glioblastoma. The chain joins TRBV9 to TRBJ1-2, with D hard to call. This material consisted of blood, taken after dendritic cell vaccination. The CDR3 sequence: CASSVSQNHYGYTF. The CDR3 DNA reads as TGTGCCAGCAGCGTATCACAGAACCACTATGGCTACACCTTC.